This T cell receptor (beta chain) was recorded in a study of blood T cell repertoires in COVID-19. Study information: The United States, Italy and Spain provided the acute and convalescent COVID-19 samples.

CDR3 length: 20 amino acids. The data were produced by immunoSEQ multiplex PCR, yet TCRdb's version contains in-frame clones alone and is incomplete. This table has approximately 98,000 clones, around 81% appearing once. V and J are TRBV21-1 and TRBJ2-6; TRBD1 was called by the table and not checked on the DNA. TRBV21-1 is designated a pseudogene. Sequences were obtained from peripheral blood. The receptor was derived from a man in his 60s with acute or convalescent COVID-19. CDR3 in amino acids: CASSVTFRDRNSSGANVLTF. The DNA of the CDR3 is TGTGCCAGCAGCGTCACCTTCCGGGACAGGAATTCCTCTGGGGCCAACGTCCTGACTTTC.